Following are 16 T cell receptor beta chains from one sample sequenced in a study of T cell responses to AZD1222 COVID-19 vaccine. Using immunoSEQ multiplex PCR, the repertoire was profiled, and TCRdb retains in-frame clones only, with some absent. This sample carries approximately 190,000 clones, 90% to 95% of them seen once, and the ten largest clones take approximately 9.6%. Sequences were derived from peripheral blood, sampled on day 0 of AZD1222 vaccination. These receptors all stem from an adult in good health.

The CDR3 here is CATSDLLARNSNQPQHF. The CDR3 coding sequence is TGTGCCACCAGTGATTTGCTAGCCCGGAATAGCAATCAGCCCCAGCATTTT. This chain uses TRBV24-1 with TRBJ1-5, with unresolved D. Germline values: CDR1 KGHDR, CDR2 SFDVKD. The ends were cut back, 0 bases at V and 0 bases at J, with 11 bases in the middle. The CDR3 loop spans 17 amino acids.

This chain joins TRBV4-1 and TRBJ2-7; possibly TRBD1 or TRBD2 for D (5 bases each). Germline V CDR1 and CDR2: MGHRA, YSYEKL. This CDR3 contains 14 residues. The V end lost 0 bases, the J end lost 3 bases, and 9 bases lay between the germline ends. The CDR3 nucleotides read TGCGCCAGCAGCCAAGAGTGGGACCTCTACGAGCAGTACTTC. This translates into CASSQEWDLYEQYF.

V is TRBV5-1 and J is TRBJ2-1, with 12 bases fitting TRBD2. V gave up 1 base and J gave up 0 bases; unmatched junction bases: 5. CDR1 is SGHRS, CDR2 YFSETQ, per germline. The CDR3 spans 18 residues. CDR3 sequence (DNA): TGCGCCAGCAGCTTGCCACCGACTAGCGGGAGCTCCTACAATGAGCAGTTCTTC. Protein product: CASSLPPTSGSSYNEQFF.

The chain links TRBV5-1 to TRBJ2-2, with D perhaps TRBD1 (5 bases). Germline CDR1 is SGHRS and CDR2 is YFSETQ. Deletions cut 3 bases from V and 0 bases from J, with 12 bases between. This CDR3 comprises 16 residues. In DNA form, the CDR3 reads TGCGCCAGCAGCTACGTACAGGTTTCGAACACCGGGGAGCTGTTTTTT. It specifies CASSYVQVSNTGELFF.

The rearrangement links TRBV28 to TRBJ1-5; 9 bases are shared with TRBD1. Germline lookup yields CDR1 MDHEN and CDR2 SYDVKM. The CDR3 runs 17 residues. Trimming cost V 6 bases and J 7 bases; bases outside gene matches: 16. CDR3 coding DNA: TGTGCCAGCAGACCGGGACAGGGAAAGGTACGAGGCCAGCCCCAGCATTTT. It is translated as CASRPGQGKVRGQPQHF. Full variable domain (rest looked up from reference TRBV28 and TRBJ1-5): DVKVTQSSRYLVKRTGEKVFLECVQDMDHENMFWYRQDPGLGLRLIYFSYDVKMKEKGDIPEGYSVSREKKERFSLILESASTNQTSMYLCASRPGQGKVRGQPQHFGDGTRLSIL.

This sequence joins TRBV7-9 and TRBJ2-1; tentatively, D is TRBD1 (6 bases). Germline V CDR1 and CDR2: SEHNR, FQNEAQ (reference sequence). This CDR3 has 18 amino acids. Trimming shortened V by 5 bases and J by 0 bases, and 20 bases separated the two germline ends. As DNA, the CDR3 is TGTGCCAGCAGCCCCTACAGGGTCCGGAGCAGCTCCTACAATGAGCAGTTCTTC. It codes for CASSPYRVRSSSYNEQFF.

This chain uses TRBV27 with TRBJ1-3, with D possibly TRBD1 on 6 matching bases. Germline V gene sequence: CDR1 MNHEY, CDR2 SMNVEV (reference sequence). The length of the CDR3 is 15 residues. The germline V and J ends were trimmed by 5 bases and 0 bases, with 11 bases remaining between them. CDR3 bases: TGTGCCAGCAGTCGCAGGGGAGGCTCTGGAAACACCATATATTTT. It is translated as CASSRRGGSGNTIYF.

J is TRBJ2-7 and V is TRBV7-6; no clear D. The V and J ends lost 4 bases and 0 bases respectively, with 7 bases between them. The CDR3 contains 13 residues. Germline CDR1 reads SGHVS; CDR2 reads FNYEAQ. CDR3 sequence reads: CASSYRVSYEQYF. The CDR3 nucleotides are TGTGCCAGCAGCTACAGAGTCTCCTACGAGCAGTACTTC. Based on the CDR3 plus reference TRBV7-6 and TRBJ2-7, the full variable domain is GAGVSQSPRYKVTKRGQDVALRCDPISGHVSLYWYRQALGQGPEFLTYFNYEAQQDKSGLPNDRFSAERPEGSISTLTIQRTEQRDSAMYRCASSYRVSYEQYFGPGTRLTVT.

This clone occurred once. The J gene is TRBJ1-1, the V gene TRBV11-1, with D uncertain. Germline lookup yields CDR1 SGHAT and CDR2 FQDESV (reference sequence). The CDR3 sequence is 13 residues long. Trimming removed 3 bases from V and 4 bases from J, with 9 bases in between. DNA of the CDR3: TGTGCCAGCAGCTTTGATCGGCTCACTGAAGCTTTCTTT. It encodes CASSFDRLTEAFF.

The genes are TRBV25-1 and TRBJ1-2; perhaps TRBD1 as D (6 bases). Germline V gives CDR1 MGHDK, CDR2 SYGVNS. Trimming took 4 bases from V and 4 from J, leaving 16 bases between them. The CDR3 is 15 residues long. CDR3: CASSGLTGDGYGYTF. CDR3 sequence (DNA): TGTGCCAGCAGTGGACTGACAGGAGATGGCTATGGCTACACCTTC.

The V and J genes are TRBV9 and TRBJ1-2; no reliable D call. V lost 3 bases and J lost 4, with 4 bases in between. The length of the CDR3 is 11 residues. Per germline, CDR1 SGDLS and CDR2 YYNGEE. The CDR3 here is CASSAGYGYTF. The CDR3 DNA follows: TGTGCCAGCAGCGCCGGCTATGGCTACACCTTC.

The CDR3 DNA reads as TGTGCCTGGAGTGTAATAGCGGGAGAAGGTGAGCAGTACTTC. This sequence encodes CAWSVIAGEGEQYF. The chain joins TRBV30 to TRBJ2-7, with 9 bases lining up with TRBD2. The CDR3 spans 14 residues. The germline V gene has CDR1 GTSNPN and CDR2 SVGIG (reference sequence). The ends lost 0 bases at V and 7 bases at J; junction bases unmatched: 7.

This clone was seen once. The J gene is TRBJ2-3, the V gene TRBV28, with 9 positions matching TRBD2. CDR3 length equals 16 residues. CDR1 and CDR2 from the germline V gene are MDHEN and SYDVKM. The J segment lost 2 bases and the V segment lost 3 bases, leaving 6 bases of the junction unmatched. The CDR3, as DNA: TGTGCCAGCAGTTTTACTCTAGCGGGATACACAGATACGCAGTATTTT. Encoded protein: CASSFTLAGYTDTQYF.

The chain links TRBV4-1 to TRBJ2-3; D remains ambiguous. V gave up 0 bases and J gave up 6 bases, with 16 bases separating them. Germline values: CDR1 MGHRA, CDR2 YSYEKL. The CDR3 spans 16 residues. CDR3 nucleotide sequence: TGCGCCAGCAGCCAAGAGCCCGGCTGGTCAGCGGATACGCAGTATTTT. Translated: CASSQEPGWSADTQYF.

The chain is built from TRBV6-6 and TRBJ1-3; no definite D call. CDR1 is MNHNY, CDR2 SVGAGI, per germline (reference sequence). The CDR3 has 16 amino acids. The ends were cut back, 0 bases at V and 0 bases at J, with 9 bases in the middle. CDR3 in amino acids: CASSYSTPTSGNTIYF. CDR3 nucleotides: TGTGCCAGCAGTTACTCTACACCAACCTCTGGAAACACCATATATTTT.

The CDR3 here is CAISMGQLPYEQYF. The DNA of the CDR3 is TGTGCCATCAGCATGGGGCAGCTTCCCTACGAGCAGTACTTC. The V gene is TRBV10-3, the J gene TRBJ2-7; weak D call: TRBD1 (5 bases). Germline V gene sequence: CDR1 ENHRY, CDR2 SYGVKD. CDR3 length: 14 amino acids. The V gene lost 6 bases and the J gene lost 2 bases, with 14 bases spanning the gap.